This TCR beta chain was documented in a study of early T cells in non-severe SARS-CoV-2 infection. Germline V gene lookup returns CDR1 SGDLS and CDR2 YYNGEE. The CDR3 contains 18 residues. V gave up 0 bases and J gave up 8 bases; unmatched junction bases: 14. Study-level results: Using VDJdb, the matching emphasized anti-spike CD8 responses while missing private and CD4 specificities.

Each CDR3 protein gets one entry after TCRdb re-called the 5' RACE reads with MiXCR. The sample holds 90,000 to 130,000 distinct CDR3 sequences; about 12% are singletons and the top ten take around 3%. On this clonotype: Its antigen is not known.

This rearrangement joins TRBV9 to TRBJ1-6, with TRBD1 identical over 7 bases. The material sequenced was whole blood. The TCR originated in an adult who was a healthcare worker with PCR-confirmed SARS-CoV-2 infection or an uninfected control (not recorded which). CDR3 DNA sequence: TGTGCCAGCAGCGTAGGTCCCGGACAGGCCTACGGGGATTCACCCCTCCACTTT. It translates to CASSVGPGQAYGDSPLHF.